This TCR beta chain stems from a study of blood T cell repertoires in COVID-19. TCRdb's copy holds only in-frame clones and misses some; the assay was immunoSEQ multiplex PCR. The repertoire holds some 110,000 clones, with 75% to 90% as singletons. The CDR3 runs to 17 residues. V trimming: 8 bases; J trimming: 2 bases; junction bases outside the gene matches: 11. CDR1 and CDR2 (germline): SNHLY, FYNNEI. The sequence was collected from a man aged 25-40 years with acute or convalescent COVID-19. V is TRBV2 and J is TRBJ2-2; 10 bases are shared with TRBD1. Material for sequencing was peripheral blood. DNA of the CDR3: TGTGCCAGCGACGGGACAGGGGACGTAGGAAACACCGGGGAGCTGTTTTTT. Translated, it gives CASDGTGDVGNTGELFF.